This TCR beta chain was identified in a study of cytomegalovirus exposure and HLA in healthy donors. Study-wide context: Genotyping showed roughly 76% of hundreds of donors falling in the Caucasian-associated ancestry cluster.

This PCR relied on a set of 60 Vbeta primers and 13 Jbeta primers. Only in-frame clones appear in the TCRdb table, and some are missing; sequencing was by immunoSEQ multiplex PCR. The sample has fewer than 130,000 clones; 70% to 90% are singletons. Study-wide results and limits: Later on, a genetic analysis was performed. It linked a missense variant in DCLRE1C with V- and J-gene trimming of TCR beta. Reported performance of the classifier showed diagnosis of cytomegalovirus status with high specificity and sensitivity. Earlier results showed most TCR beta V segments being productive about 87% or about 30% of the time.

Notes on this clone: Its cognate antigen is unknown.

V shed 1 base and J 4 bases; nucleotides not matched to a gene: 7. The germline CDR1 and CDR2 sequences are LGHNA and YNFKEQ. The CDR3 runs to 16 residues. Sequencing used PBMCs. The clonotype was recovered from a man aged 35 to 55 in good health and CMV-seronegative. V gene TRBV4-2 combines with J gene TRBJ1-2; 9 nucleotides match TRBD1. CDR3 sequence reads: CASSQGGQGQGYGYTF. The DNA for the CDR3 is TGTGCCAGCAGCCAAGGAGGACAGGGGCAGGGCTATGGCTACACCTTC.